One and the same sample provided the 20 T cell receptor beta chains below, sequenced in a study of blood T cell repertoires in COVID-19. Sequenced by immunoSEQ multiplex PCR; TCRdb stores in-frame clones only, minus some. The data show about 180,000 clones, 65% to 90% seen once. Sequenced input: peripheral blood. These receptors were obtained from a human donor in a cohort sampled during active COVID-19.

The V gene is TRBV7-3, the J gene TRBJ2-1; 9 nucleotides match TRBD1. Looked up from germline, CDR1 is SGHTA and CDR2 is FQGTGA. The V segment lost 2 bases and the J segment 5 bases; nucleotides outside the gene matches: 4. The CDR3 runs 15 residues. The CDR3 sequence is CASSLGQGRHNEQFF. The CDR3 DNA sequence: TGTGCCAGCAGCTTAGGACAGGGGAGGCACAATGAGCAGTTCTTC. The variable domain in full, with the rest retrieved from reference TRBV7-3 and TRBJ2-1, is GAGVSQTPSNKVTEKGKYVELRCDPISGHTALYWYRQSLGQGPEFLIYFQGTGAADDSGLPNDRFFAVRPEGSVSTLKIQRTERGDSAVYLCASSLGQGRHNEQFFGPGTRLTVL.

CDR3 bases: TGTGCCAGCAGCTCCATTAGGGGAGGTAGCACAGATACGCAGTATTTT. This encodes CASSSIRGGSTDTQYF. The genes are TRBV5-4 and TRBJ2-3; tentative D call: TRBD2 (6 bases). Trimming pared 3 bases from V and 0 bases from J, leaving 14 bases between. Per germline, CDR1 SGHNT and CDR2 YYREEE (reference sequence). The CDR3 is made up of 16 amino acids.

The genes are TRBV7-3 and TRBJ2-1; D is unclear. Per the germline V gene, CDR1 is SGHTA and CDR2 is FQGTGA. Trimming removed 5 bases at V and 0 bases at J, with 11 bases between. The CDR3 length is 15 residues. The CDR3 DNA follows: TGTGCCAGCAGCCCTCAGTCCAGCTCCTACAATGAGCAGTTCTTC. Translating gives CASSPQSSSYNEQFF.

This clone has just one count. V usage is TRBV2 and J usage is TRBJ2-7, with 8 bases aligning to TRBD2. The CDR3 is made up of 15 amino acids. V dropped 6 bases and J dropped 4; count of bases not matched to a gene: 11. Germline V gene data show CDR1 as SNHLY and CDR2 as FYNNEI. CDR3: CASRRTSRAVYEQYF. CDR3 in DNA: TGTGCCAGCAGGAGGACTAGCAGGGCGGTGTACGAGCAGTACTTC.

V gene TRBV10-3 combines with J gene TRBJ2-3; 9 positions match TRBD2. Germline CDR1 and CDR2: ENHRY and SYGVKD. The CDR3 is 15 residues long. Trimming took 4 bases from V and 2 from J; bases not matched to a gene: 4. The CDR3 region has the DNA TGTGCCATCAGTGCGGGCGGGAGGGACACAGATACGCAGTATTTT. It codes for CAISAGGRDTDTQYF.

V is TRBV29-1 and J is TRBJ1-1, with a possible D match to TRBD1 (5 bases). V was trimmed by 4 bases and J by 11 bases, leaving 17 bases between them. The CDR3 runs 12 residues. In germline, CDR1 is SQVTM, CDR2 ANQGSEA. CDR3 amino acids: CSVGEGPGPAFF. DNA for the CDR3: TGCAGCGTTGGGGAGGGACCCGGGCCCGCTTTCTTT.

In this sample, this clone turned up a few times. The chain couples TRBV5-4 to TRBJ1-2; tentatively, D is TRBD1 (5 bases). V was trimmed by 3 bases and J by 4 bases, leaving 13 bases between them. This CDR3 has 14 amino acids. Germline-derived CDR1 and CDR2 are SGHNT and YYREEE (reference sequence). The CDR3 coding sequence is TGTGCCAGCAGCTCCGGGGGATGGAGCTATGGCTACACCTTC. Protein sequence: CASSSGGWSYGYTF.

This clone showed up just a few times. The genes are TRBV7-2 and TRBJ2-5; no reliable D call. Deletions cut 1 base from V and 4 bases from J, with 7 bases between. The CDR3 has 13 amino acids. Germline V gene data show CDR1 as SGHTA and CDR2 as FQGNSA. The CDR3 nucleotides are TGTGCCAGCAGCTTAGGGTGGAGAGAGACCCAGTACTTC. This sequence encodes CASSLGWRETQYF.

As regards this clone: The sample holds other DNA sequences that translate to the same CDR3. The rearrangement links TRBV4-1 to TRBJ2-7; 7 bases match TRBD1. Germline V CDR1 and CDR2: MGHRA, YSYEKL. The length of the CDR3 is 15 residues. V lost 3 bases to trimming and J lost 2 bases; unmatched junction nucleotides: 7. This CDR3 is CASSHTRDSTYEQYF. CDR3 DNA sequence: TGCGCCAGCAGCCACACCCGGGACAGCACCTACGAGCAGTACTTC.

This clone was seen a handful of times. The gene calls are TRBV19 and TRBJ1-2; no reliable D call. The CDR3 has 14 residues. Looked up from germline, CDR1 is LNHDA and CDR2 is SQIVND (reference sequence). Trimming pared 3 bases from V and 8 bases from J, leaving 16 bases between. The CDR3 DNA reads TGTGCCAGTAGTATGGAGCTACTACACGGGGGCTACACCTTC. It specifies CASSMELLHGGYTF.

This chain joins TRBV5-6 and TRBJ2-1; 7 nucleotides agree with TRBD2. CDR1 is SGHDT, CDR2 YYEEEE, per germline. The length of the CDR3 is 15 residues. V was pared by 5 bases and J by 6 bases, with 11 bases of the junction left unmatched. This CDR3 is CASSLRTSLSNEQFF. The CDR3 bases are TGTGCCAGCAGTCTGCGGACTAGTTTGTCCAATGAGCAGTTCTTC.

There are a few counts of this clone. Other DNA sequences in the same sample also yield this CDR3. The chain links TRBV28 to TRBJ1-5; D gene uncertain. The CDR3 is 15 amino acids. V was cut by 5 bases and J by 2 bases, with 13 bases left in between. Per the germline V gene, CDR1 is MDHEN and CDR2 is SYDVKM. The DNA of the CDR3 is TGTGCCAGCAGTCCCCGGGTGCGGGGCAATCAGCCCCAGCATTTT. This sequence encodes CASSPRVRGNQPQHF.

CDR3 nucleotide sequence: TGCGCCAGCAGCCCGCAGTTTGAGGGCCACGAGCAGTACTTC. Amino acid sequence: CASSPQFEGHEQYF. The V gene is TRBV5-1, the J gene TRBJ2-7; tentatively, D is TRBD2 (5 bases). Germline lookup yields CDR1 SGHRS and CDR2 YFSETQ. The ends were cut back, 4 bases at V and 5 bases at J, with 16 bases in the middle. The CDR3 is 14 amino acids.

This clone has more than one count but fewer than ten. The genes are TRBV5-5 and TRBJ2-2, with D unresolved. Deletions cut 2 bases from V and 9 bases from J, with 11 bases between. The CDR3 is 13 amino acids. Germline CDR1 and CDR2: SGHKS and YYEKEE (reference sequence). Here the CDR3 reads CASSFVPSRELFF. CDR3 nucleotides: TGTGCCAGCAGCTTCGTCCCGAGCAGGGAGCTGTTTTTT.

The count of this clone is one. The V call is TRBV5-1, the J call TRBJ2-3, with TRBD2 identical over 8 bases. The trim removed 1 base at V and 4 bases at J, leaving 2 bases unmatched. The CDR3 totals 14 residues. CDR1 is SGHRS, CDR2 YFSETQ, per germline. The CDR3 DNA is TGCGCCAGCAGCTTGCCGCGGGAGGCAGATACGCAGTATTTT. This gives the protein CASSLPREADTQYF.

This clone was seen more than once but under ten times. The chain recombines TRBV5-4 with TRBJ1-5, with D possibly TRBD1 on 6 matching bases. CDR1 SGHNT and CDR2 YYREEE come from the germline V gene (reference sequence). This CDR3 is built from 14 residues. Between the trimmed V and J ends, which lost 4 bases and 6 bases, there was a span of 14 bases. CDR3 DNA: TGTGCCAGCAGCAGCGGGGGCGCGGCTCAGCCCCAGCATTTT. Translating it yields CASSSGGAAQPQHF.

The chain is built from TRBV5-1 and TRBJ1-4; D not resolved. The CDR3 extends over 13 amino acids. Germline V gives CDR1 SGHRS, CDR2 YFSETQ. Trimming stripped 0 bases from V and 7 bases from J, with 7 bases between. DNA for the CDR3: TGCGCCAGCAGCTTGGCACAGACTGAAAAACTGTTTTTT. Residues: CASSLAQTEKLFF.

This clone was detected only a few times. DNA of the CDR3: TGTGCCAGCAGCTGGAGAGGGGGCGCGAACACTGAAGCTTTCTTT. Protein product: CASSWRGGANTEAFF. This chain links TRBV7-3 with TRBJ1-1; TRBD1 aligns across 7 bases. The germline gives CDR1 SGHTA, CDR2 FQGTGA. V lost 4 bases to trimming and J lost 1 base; unmatched junction nucleotides: 6. This CDR3 spans 15 amino acids.

J is TRBJ2-2 and V is TRBV28; no reliable D call. V gave up 5 bases and J gave up 2 bases, with 6 bases separating them. Germline V gene lookup returns CDR1 MDHEN and CDR2 SYDVKM. The CDR3 is 13 residues long. The DNA for the CDR3 is TGTGCCAGCAGTCTGAGTAACACCGGGGAGCTGTTTTTT. Translating it yields CASSLSNTGELFF.

V usage is TRBV7-9 and J usage is TRBJ2-1; possibly TRBD2 for D (6 bases). The CDR3 has 14 residues. Trimming took off 0 bases at V and 9 bases at J, with 12 bases between the two ends. CDR1 is SEHNR, CDR2 FQNEAQ, per germline (reference sequence). The CDR3 nucleotides read TGTGCCAGCAGCTTAGCGCGGACTAAGGGTGAGCAGTTCTTC. It is translated as CASSLARTKGEQFF.